A single sample gave rise to the 30 T cell receptor beta chains below, sequenced in a study of graft-versus-host responses after intestinal transplantation. TCRdb's copy holds only in-frame clones and misses some; the assay was immunoSEQ multiplex PCR. The sample records around 55,000 clones, 89% being singletons. These receptors have no identified antigens. Here the sequenced sample was unstimulated CD4+ T cells sorted from spleen or lymph node cells, taken before transplant. The receptors derive from a human donor who was the organ donor for an intestinal transplant.

The V gene is TRBV7-2, the J gene TRBJ1-2; D is ambiguous. The CDR3 has 16 residues. Looked up from germline, CDR1 is SGHTA and CDR2 is FQGNSA. V lost 3 bases and J 1 base, leaving 15 bases between the germline ends. The CDR3 region is CASSLPRSAGNYGYTF. CDR3 in DNA: TGTGCCAGCAGCTTGCCCCGATCGGCGGGTAACTATGGCTACACCTTC.

There are a few counts of this clone. V gene TRBV5-1 combines with J gene TRBJ1-2; D call uncertain. The CDR3 length is 13 residues. Germline-derived CDR1 and CDR2 are SGHRS and YFSETQ. V lost 1 base and J lost 1, with 5 bases in between. DNA of the CDR3: TGCGCCAGCAGCTTGACAGTTAACTATGGCTACACCTTC. It is translated as CASSLTVNYGYTF.

The V call is TRBV5-1, the J call TRBJ2-3, with 14 bases that match TRBD2. CDR1 is SGHRS, CDR2 YFSETQ, per germline. This CDR3 has 16 amino acids. J lost 5 bases, V lost 2 bases, and 4 bases had no gene match. DNA of the CDR3: TGCGCCAGCAGCTTACGACTAGCGGGAGGGGGAGATACGCAGTATTTT. Its protein is CASSLRLAGGGDTQYF.

The gene calls are TRBV27 and TRBJ2-3, with TRBD2 identical over 7 bases. Germline V gives CDR1 MNHEY, CDR2 SMNVEV (reference sequence). V lost 3 bases and J lost 1; bases outside the gene matches: 4. The CDR3 runs to 15 residues. CDR3 residues: CASSFSGPRTDTQYF. Written as DNA, the CDR3 is TGTGCCAGCAGTTTTAGCGGGCCCCGCACAGATACGCAGTATTTT.

The chain recombines TRBV25-1 with TRBJ2-3; 8 bases line up with TRBD2. The junction had 11 bases not matched to a gene; V was cut back by 8 bases and J by 1 base. This CDR3 region has 16 residues. CDR1 MGHDK and CDR2 SYGVNS come from the germline V gene. CDR3 sequence reads: CASARGTGGRTDTQYF. In nucleotides, the CDR3 is TGTGCCAGCGCCAGAGGGACGGGAGGGCGCACAGATACGCAGTATTTT.

This rearrangement joins TRBV19 to TRBJ2-5; possibly TRBD1 for D (5 bases). The DNA end is more similar to TRBJ2-7, so the J call may be wrong. This CDR3 has 14 amino acids. Per germline, CDR1 LNHDA and CDR2 SQIVND (reference sequence). The chain's CDR3 is CASSRIDSTYEQYF. Written as DNA, the CDR3 is TGTGCCAGTAGTAGAATCGACAGTACCTACGAGCAGTACTTC.

V and J are TRBV5-8 and TRBJ2-2; maybe TRBD1 (6 bases). This CDR3 is 14 amino acids long. Germline V CDR1 and CDR2: SGHTS, YDEGEE. Trimming removed 0 bases at V and 6 bases at J, with 9 bases between. CDR3 sequence: CASSLDNRAGELFF. Written as DNA, the CDR3 is TGTGCCAGCAGCTTGGACAACAGGGCCGGGGAGCTGTTTTTT.

This chain connects TRBV5-1 to TRBJ1-1; tentative D call: TRBD1 (6 bases). The V gene's germline CDR1 is SGHRS and CDR2 YFSETQ. This CDR3 region has 13 residues. Trimming stripped 4 bases from V and 4 bases from J, with 11 bases between. CDR3 amino acids: CASSQAGATEAFF. For the CDR3, the DNA is TGCGCCAGCAGCCAGGCAGGGGCCACTGAAGCTTTCTTT.

The rearrangement links TRBV5-6 to TRBJ1-2; 8 positions match TRBD1. CDR1 is SGHDT, CDR2 YYEEEE, per germline. CDR3 length: 17 amino acids. With 5 bases clipped from V and 4 bases from J, the junction kept 16 bases outside the gene matches. CDR3 DNA: TGTGCCAGCAGACGGACAGGGCCAAGGGCGGTTGGCTATGGCTACACCTTC. Amino acids: CASRRTGPRAVGYGYTF.

The chain recombines TRBV6-1 with TRBJ1-1; TRBD1 is a possible D gene (6 bases). Germline V lookup: CDR1 MNHNS, CDR2 SASEGT. Trimming took off 0 bases at V and 3 bases at J, with 8 bases between the two ends. The CDR3 runs to 14 residues. The chain's CDR3 is CASSEAWTDTEAFF. For the CDR3, the DNA is TGTGCCAGCAGTGAAGCGTGGACAGACACTGAAGCTTTCTTT.

This clone was seen a single time. The chain uses TRBV5-1 and TRBJ2-1, with 7 bases identical to TRBD2. The V gene end was trimmed by 4 bases and the J gene end by 4 bases; junction bases not matched to a gene: 2. The CDR3 has 13 amino acids. Germline V CDR1 and CDR2: SGHRS, YFSETQ. Here the CDR3 reads CASSPGLYNEQFF. Here the CDR3 DNA reads TGCGCCAGCAGCCCGGGACTATACAATGAGCAGTTCTTC.

The chain uses TRBV21-1 and TRBJ2-7; the tabulated D call, TRBD1, remains unverified against the DNA. TRBV21-1 is a known pseudogene. CDR3 length: 15 amino acids. The CDR3 here is CASTRRQGPMYEQYF. CDR3 bases: TGTGCCAGCACTAGAAGACAGGGCCCCATGTACGAGCAGTACTTC.

The J gene is TRBJ2-7, the V gene TRBV6-1; D is unclear. The CDR3 is 15 residues long. Germline lookup yields CDR1 MNHNS and CDR2 SASEGT. Trimming removed 4 bases at V and 5 bases at J, with 18 bases between. The CDR3 DNA reads as TGTGCCAGCAGTGTTTTTCGGCAGGCTAACGACGAGCAGTACTTC. It translates to CASSVFRQANDEQYF.

The chain links TRBV18 to TRBJ2-1; possibly TRBD2 for D (6 bases). The germline V gene has CDR1 KGHSH and CDR2 LQKENI. The ends were cut back, 1 base at V and 5 bases at J, with 18 bases in the middle. This CDR3 is 17 amino acids long. The CDR3 sequence: CASSPRDGQGGHNEQFF. The CDR3 DNA reads TGTGCCAGCTCACCACGGGATGGGCAGGGAGGTCACAATGAGCAGTTCTTC.

The chain uses TRBV5-1 and TRBJ2-3, with TRBD1 matching 9 bases. Trimming cost V 0 bases and J 3 bases; bases outside gene matches: 2. Germline CDR1 and CDR2: SGHRS and YFSETQ. The CDR3 runs to 15 residues. The CDR3 region is CASSLEGQGTDTQYF. In nucleotides, the CDR3 is TGCGCCAGCAGCTTGGAGGGACAGGGAACAGATACGCAGTATTTT. The full variable domain, with the rest looked up from reference TRBV5-1 and TRBJ2-3, is KAGVTQTPRYLIKTRGQQVTLSCSPISGHRSVSWYQQTPGQGLQFLFEYFSETQRNKGNFPGRFSGRQFSNSRSEMNVSTLELGDSALYLCASSLEGQGTDTQYFGPGTRLTVL.

The rearrangement uses TRBV5-6 and TRBJ2-1; D is ambiguous. The CDR3 runs 13 residues. Germline values: CDR1 SGHDT, CDR2 YYEEEE. Trimming left V 3 bases short and J 6 bases short, with 10 bases between. As DNA, the CDR3 is TGTGCCAGCAGCTCTGGAACGGGCAATGAGCAGTTCTTC. Protein product: CASSSGTGNEQFF.

The V gene is TRBV9, the J gene TRBJ1-2, with D possibly TRBD1 on 5 matching bases. V gave up 0 bases and J gave up 3 bases, with 15 bases separating them. This CDR3 is 16 amino acids long. Germline lookup yields CDR1 SGDLS and CDR2 YYNGEE. CDR3 nucleotide sequence: TGTGCCAGCAGCGTAGCTGGGGGGGGGAGTCACTATGGCTACACCTTC. Encoded protein: CASSVAGGGSHYGYTF.

The V call is TRBV9, the J call TRBJ2-3, with 8 bases matching TRBD2. This CDR3 is built from 17 residues. V gave up 0 bases and J gave up 2 bases; unmatched junction bases: 8. In germline, CDR1 is SGDLS, CDR2 YYNGEE. CDR3 bases: TGTGCCAGCAGCGTAGATGGGGCGGGAGGACTCACAGATACGCAGTATTTT. This gives the protein CASSVDGAGGLTDTQYF. Full variable domain (outside the CDR3, taken from reference TRBV9 and TRBJ2-3): DSGVTQTPKHLITATGQRVTLRCSPRSGDLSVYWYQQSLDQGLQFLIQYYNGEERAKGNILERFSAQQFPDLHSELNLSSLELGDSALYFCASSVDGAGGLTDTQYFGPGTRLTVL.

The V gene is TRBV2, the J gene TRBJ2-3, with D maybe TRBD1 (5 bases). The CDR3 is 15 residues long. V dropped 7 bases and J dropped 0 bases, with 14 bases sitting between them. Germline V gene data show CDR1 as SNHLY and CDR2 as FYNNEI. The CDR3 region has the DNA TGTGCCAGCACCTCCCAAGGGGTCAGCACAGATACGCAGTATTTT. Translating it yields CASTSQGVSTDTQYF. The whole variable domain, filled in from reference TRBV2 and TRBJ2-3, reads EPEVTQTPSHQVTQMGQEVILRCVPISNHLYFYWYRQILGQKVEFLVSFYNNEISEKSEIFDDQFSVERPDGSNFTLKIRSTKLEDSAMYFCASTSQGVSTDTQYFGPGTRLTVL.

The chain employs TRBV27 and TRBJ2-7, with 7 nucleotides matching TRBD2. CDR3 size: 13 residues. CDR1 is MNHEY, CDR2 SMNVEV, per germline (reference sequence). J lost 3 bases, V lost 5 bases, and 4 bases had no gene match. The chain's CDR3 is CASSTSVRYEQYF. The CDR3 nucleotides are TGTGCCAGCAGTACTAGCGTGCGCTACGAGCAGTACTTC.

The chain couples TRBV2 to TRBJ1-1, with D unresolved. This CDR3 is built from 13 residues. V was cut by 1 base and J by 1 base, with 4 bases left in between. Germline-derived CDR1 and CDR2 are SNHLY and FYNNEI. The CDR3 sequence: CASSEERNTEAFF. In nucleotides, the CDR3 is TGTGCCAGCAGTGAAGAGAGGAACACTGAAGCTTTCTTT.

V is TRBV18 and J is TRBJ2-5, with D hard to call. V lost 6 bases and J lost 1, with 6 bases in between. Germline values: CDR1 KGHSH, CDR2 LQKENI. This CDR3 is 12 amino acids long. CDR3 DNA sequence: TGTGCCAGCTCCAAAATCCAAGAGACCCAGTACTTC. It is translated as CASSKIQETQYF.

This clone appeared a few times. Sequence at one end of the junction differs from germline and may be a read error. The rearrangement links TRBV7-9 to TRBJ2-7, with D possibly matching TRBD2 (5 bases). Germline V gene lookup returns CDR1 SEHNR and CDR2 FQNEAQ (reference sequence). The CDR3 consists of 11 residues. The DNA of the CDR3 is TGTGCCAGCAGCTTAGGGACTGGTGGTGACTTC. Protein: CASSLGTGGDF.

The chain joins TRBV7-8 to TRBJ2-2; no reliable D call. With 5 bases removed from V and 2 bases from J, the gap between germline ends came to 3 bases. CDR3 size: 12 residues. From germline, CDR1 is SGHVS and CDR2 FQNEAQ. CDR3 nucleotides: TGTGCCAGCAGCCTTAACACCGGGGAGCTGTTTTTT. Its protein is CASSLNTGELFF.

This rearrangement joins TRBV14 to TRBJ2-7; TRBD2 matches at 10 bases. The CDR3 contains 15 residues. Germline V gene lookup returns CDR1 SGHDN and CDR2 FVKESK. J gave up 6 bases and V 1 base, and 6 bases lay outside the gene matches. CDR3 DNA sequence: TGTGCCAGCAGCCAAGCGCTAGCGGGAGTGGGCGAGCAGTACTTC. This sequence encodes CASSQALAGVGEQYF.

The chain combines TRBV5-1 with TRBJ2-3, with 9 nucleotides matching TRBD2. CDR1 and CDR2 from the germline V gene are SGHRS and YFSETQ. The length of the CDR3 is 16 residues. The V gene end was trimmed by 3 bases and the J gene end by 2 bases; junction bases not matched to a gene: 7. The CDR3 DNA is TGCGCCAGCAGCTCAACCCGCGGGAGGGCCACAGATACGCAGTATTTT. Residues: CASSSTRGRATDTQYF.

V gene TRBV7-6 combines with J gene TRBJ2-1; 8 bases are a match to TRBD2. The CDR3 loop spans 16 amino acids. The germline CDR1 and CDR2 sequences are SGHVS and FNYEAQ. With 2 bases clipped from V and 3 bases from J, the junction kept 6 bases outside the gene matches. In nucleotides, the CDR3 is TGTGCCAGCAGCTTATTTCCCCTAGCGGGCTACAATGAGCAGTTCTTC. Its translation is CASSLFPLAGYNEQFF.

This clone was observed a single time. This rearrangement joins TRBV29-1 to TRBJ2-3; D is possibly TRBD2 (5 bases). This CDR3 is 12 amino acids long. The germline CDR1 and CDR2 sequences are SQVTM and ANQGSEA. V was cut by 1 base and J by 6 bases, with 8 bases left in between. The CDR3 loop reads CSVEGESDTQYF. For the CDR3, the DNA is TGCAGCGTTGAAGGGGAGAGCGATACGCAGTATTTT.

The V and J genes are TRBV15 and TRBJ2-7; 11 bases align to TRBD2. The V segment lost 1 base and the J segment 4 bases; nucleotides outside the gene matches: 3. The CDR3 is 15 residues long. The germline gives CDR1 LNHNV, CDR2 YYDKDF (reference sequence). In DNA, the CDR3 is TGTGCCACCAGCAGAGCCCCTAGCGGGAGGTACGAGCAGTACTTC. Translation: CATSRAPSGRYEQYF.

CDR3 amino acids: CASSAGGSTDTQYF. The DNA of the CDR3 is TGTGCCAGCAGCGCAGGGGGAAGCACAGATACGCAGTATTTT. This sequence joins TRBV9 and TRBJ2-3, with 7 nucleotides matching TRBD1. The germline V gene has CDR1 SGDLS and CDR2 YYNGEE. With V trimmed by 3 bases and J by 0 bases, 1 base remained unmatched. CDR3 length: 14 residues.